The clone carrying this TCR beta chain showed up many times. Its antigen is as yet unknown. The source of the sample is a study of regulatory T cells in long-lasting Graves disease. The study, taken as a whole, reports: Between persistent patients, fewer than 3,500 public clonotypes were shared, exceeding the approximately 900 shared between new patients. Among samples with persistent disease, TRBV28, TRBJ1-2 and TRBJ2-5 were favored.

Sample time point: persistent/refractory GD, antithyroid drugs over 5 years with positive TRAb. The TCR library was made from RNA extracted from PBMCs. To make TCR beta libraries, researchers used iRepertoire HTBI primers and Arm-PCR of CDR3 regions. TCRdb used MiXCR to reprocess the multiplex PCR reads, holding one entry per CDR3 protein. The table includes more than 300,000 distinct CDR3 sequences, 15% to 20% detected once. Deletions cut 5 bases from V and 7 bases from J, with 12 bases between. The V gene's germline CDR1 is SEHNR and CDR2 FQNEAQ (reference sequence). This CDR3 comprises 12 residues.

The sample here was peripheral blood mononuclear cells (PBMCs), taken when the disease was refractory, from a patient treated with antithyroid drugs. The chain is built from TRBV7-9 and TRBJ2-7; TRBD1 might be the D (6 bases). The receptor was derived from a female donor with Graves disease. The CDR3: CASSPGTREQYF. The DNA for the CDR3 is TGTGCCAGCAGCCCCGGGACACGGGAGCAGTACTTC.